Listed below are T cell receptor beta chains from one sample, sequenced in a study of T cells in localized non-small cell lung cancer. Profiled with immunoSEQ multiplex PCR; TCRdb holds only in-frame clones, not every one. Among 100,000 to 150,000 clones, about 89% were seen once, and the ten largest hold about 1.5%. The sequencing here drew on peripheral blood, taken before any cancer treatment. The receptors come from a female donor over 55 with stage I lung adenocarcinoma. CDR3s leave out the opening cysteine and the closing phenylalanine or tryptophan.

V	J	CDR3
TRBV9	TRBJ1-6	ASSVGDRLGSPLH
TRBV2	TRBJ2-7	ASSAGPPSYEQY
TRBV5-1	TRBJ1-3	ASSLGGAAGNTIY
TRBV27	TRBJ2-1	ASSLAGAYNEQF
TRBV6-1	TRBJ2-3	ASSVSGLEATDTQY
TRBV9	TRBJ2-3	ASSSADTQY
TRBV14	TRBJ1-5	ASKSGRGPLRRNSNQPQH
TRBV27	TRBJ2-1	ASNTGSGEQF
TRBV6-6	TRBJ2-3	ASSYTGLSTDTQY
TRBV29-1	NA	SAVWTGEFYEQY
TRBV2	TRBJ1-2	ASSEEGRPNYGYT
TRBV15	TRBJ2-1	ATSPQVRDSQPNEQF
TRBV27	TRBJ2-2	ASSSSNTGELF
TRBV7-3	TRBJ1-1	ASSRQGVTEAF
TRBV10-1	TRBJ2-5	ASSEFWGDQETQY
TRBV18	TRBJ2-5	ASSLLRKETQY
TRBV10-2	TRBJ2-7	ASSDWGYNEQY
TRBV30	TRBJ1-2	AWSLGRQGSYGYT
TRBV30	TRBJ1-2	AWSVDSYGYT
TRBV5-5	TRBJ2-7	ASSLRVAGTIYEQY
TRBV6-6	TRBJ2-1	ASSYNPDNEQF
TRBV19	TRBJ2-1	ASSIIRGDYNEQF
TRBV28	TRBJ1-4	ASSFLQGSAEKLF
TRBV29-1	TRBJ2-1	SATGRFSYNEQF
TRBV28	TRBJ2-7	ASSLGGEQY
TRBV5-1	TRBJ1-5	ASSLGDTNQPQH
TRBV6-5	TRBJ2-2	ASSSSPVLGAGELF
TRBV6-5	TRBJ2-1	ASSYSETSGNNEQF
TRBV6-5	TRBJ2-7	ASSYAGTGDYEQY
TRBV2	TRBJ2-5	AKARSGRANQETQY
TRBV25-1	TRBJ2-5	ASSPGIPQETQY
TRBV29-1	TRBJ2-1	SATSGSIEQF
TRBV5-4	TRBJ2-2	ASSLAPGNTGELF
TRBV5-1	TRBJ2-1	ASSLEGGRYNEQF
TRBV5-1	TRBJ2-2	ASSLDVGTGELF
TRBV9	TRBJ2-3	ASSVGLEDDDTQY
TRBV27	TRBJ1-2	ASSQEGHPYGYT
TRBV28	TRBJ1-3	ASSSTQGVGNTIY
TRBV9	TRBJ2-7	ASSIGTSGRYEQY
TRBV7-8	TRBJ2-7	ASSPGGSGSLYEQY
TRBV18	TRBJ2-5	ASSPNPGQETQY
TRBV11-2	TRBJ2-5	ASSLGGRGRETQY
TRBV9	TRBJ2-1	ASGPTSSYNEQF